The 27 T cell receptor beta chains presented below share a single source sample, sequenced in a study of cytomegalovirus exposure and HLA in healthy donors (dated by TCRdb to 2016 to 2017). The library relied on the immunoSEQ multiplex PCR assay. For the multiplex PCR, a mixture combining 60 forward primers for TCR Vbeta segments and 13 reverse primers for TCR Jbeta segments was used. This is the immuneACCESS table as TCRdb keeps it, with only in-frame sequences that have V and J called. A part of the clones is gone; compared with another copy, unresolved V genes explain less than half, and the rest is unexplained. The sample table shows over 130,000 clones, and 79% are seen once. The leading ten clones occupy about 6.7% of the sample. Sequencing was performed on PBMCs. All receptors derive from a man aged 45-65 years in good health and CMV-seropositive.

V is TRBV2 and J is TRBJ1-5; 7 nucleotides align to TRBD1. Trimming took 9 bases from V and 4 from J; bases not matched to a gene: 9. The CDR3 runs to 14 residues. The V gene's germline CDR1 is SNHLY and CDR2 FYNNEI. This chain's CDR3 is CASAGQILNQPQHF. CDR3 sequence (DNA): TGTGCCAGTGCGGGACAGATCCTAAATCAGCCCCAGCATTTT.

This sequence joins TRBV28 and TRBJ1-1; 7 bases line up with TRBD1. The V and J ends lost 2 bases and 8 bases, in that order; junction bases with no gene match: 8. The CDR3 spans 14 residues. Germline CDR1 is MDHEN and CDR2 is SYDVKM. The chain's CDR3 is CASSLKVETGEAFF. The CDR3 DNA reads TGTGCCAGCAGTTTAAAGGTGGAGACAGGGGAAGCTTTCTTT.

DNA for the CDR3: TGTGCCAGCAGTTATCTTCTGGAGGACACTGAAGCTTTCTTT. Translation gives CASSYLLEDTEAFF. The rearrangement joins TRBV28 to TRBJ1-1; no definite D call. Trimming shortened V by 4 bases and J by 3 bases, and 12 bases separated the two germline ends. This CDR3 spans 14 amino acids. Germline V gene sequence: CDR1 MDHEN, CDR2 SYDVKM.

The genes are TRBV9 and TRBJ2-2; TRBD2 agrees at 9 bases. Germline trimming cut 3 bases from V and 3 bases from J; bases unmatched to any gene: 6. CDR1 is SGDLS and CDR2 is YYNGEE in the germline V gene. CDR3 length: 16 residues. The CDR3 is CASSARLAAYTGELFF. CDR3 coding DNA: TGTGCCAGCAGCGCCAGACTAGCGGCCTACACCGGGGAGCTGTTTTTT.

The genes are TRBV10-2 and TRBJ2-6, with 9 bases aligning to TRBD2. The trim removed 7 bases at V and 2 bases at J, leaving 9 bases unmatched. The CDR3 is made up of 17 amino acids. CDR1 and CDR2 from the germline V gene are WSHSY and SAAADI. The CDR3 spells CASTMVAGVPGANVLTF. The CDR3 DNA is TGCGCCAGCACGATGGTAGCGGGAGTTCCTGGGGCCAACGTCCTGACTTTC.

In its sample, this clone was seen once. V usage is TRBV6-1 and J usage is TRBJ1-5, with D possibly matching TRBD1 (5 bases). Germline values: CDR1 MNHNS, CDR2 SASEGT. The CDR3 has 16 amino acids. V was shortened by 2 bases and J by 1 base, with 12 bases between the two germline ends. DNA for the CDR3: TGTGCCAGCAGTGAATTTAGGGGTACGAGCAATCAGCCCCAGCATTTT. It codes for CASSEFRGTSNQPQHF.

V gene TRBV27 combines with J gene TRBJ2-5; D is ambiguous. CDR1 is MNHEY, CDR2 SMNVEV, per germline (reference sequence). This CDR3 is built from 15 residues. Trimming pared 0 bases from V and 2 bases from J, leaving 10 bases between. The CDR3 region has the DNA TGTGCCAGCAGTTTATCTCCTGCGGAACAAGAGACCCAGTACTTC. It codes for CASSLSPAEQETQYF.

The genes are TRBV9 and TRBJ1-1, with 9 bases aligning to TRBD1. Germline-derived CDR1 and CDR2 are SGDLS and YYNGEE. This CDR3 has 15 amino acids. V shed 3 bases, J shed 1 base, and the junction held 4 bases outside the gene matches. CDR3 protein: CASSDGTGKNTEAFF. CDR3 in DNA: TGTGCCAGCAGCGACGGGACAGGGAAGAACACTGAAGCTTTCTTT.

This clone was seen a few times. This sample also contains other DNA sequences that code for the same CDR3. The V gene is TRBV6-4, the J gene TRBJ1-1; no reliable D call. The germline gives CDR1 MRHNA, CDR2 SNTAGT. Deletions cut 4 bases from V and 1 base from J, with 10 bases between. The CDR3 is 14 residues long. The CDR3 bases are TGTGCCAGCAGTGCCTCCCCGGGGAACACTGAAGCTTTCTTT. Protein: CASSASPGNTEAFF.

CDR3 DNA: TGCGCCAGCAGCTCGGGGTTGGAGACCCAGTACTTC. Translated, it gives CASSSGLETQYF. This chain joins TRBV5-1 and TRBJ2-5; TRBD2 might be the D (5 bases). Trimming removed 3 bases at V and 5 bases at J, with 8 bases between. The CDR3 sequence is 12 residues long. Germline CDR1 SGHRS, CDR2 YFSETQ.

This chain joins TRBV5-1 and TRBJ2-2; a weak D match, TRBD2 (7 bases). Trimming took 0 bases from V and 7 from J, leaving 13 bases between them. Germline V gene sequence: CDR1 SGHRS, CDR2 YFSETQ. This CDR3 comprises 15 residues. The CDR3 reads CASSLEGGPDGELFF. Written as DNA, the CDR3 is TGCGCCAGCAGCTTGGAGGGGGGGCCGGACGGGGAGCTGTTTTTT.

The sample holds a few counts of this clone. The J gene is TRBJ1-2, the V gene TRBV7-6, with 10 bases fitting TRBD1. The CDR3 runs to 13 residues. Germline V gene lookup returns CDR1 SGHVS and CDR2 FNYEAQ. Unmatched junction bases numbered 4, after V lost 4 bases and J lost 8 bases. CDR3 in DNA: TGTGCCAGCAGCTGGGGACAGGGGTCCGGCTACACCTTC. Protein sequence: CASSWGQGSGYTF.

About this clone: Germline and junction disagree at one end, which may indicate a read error. This rearrangement joins TRBV5-4 to TRBJ2-1; 12 positions match TRBD2. Per germline, CDR1 SGHNT and CDR2 YYREEE (reference sequence). The CDR3 has 12 amino acids. The CDR3 bases are TGTGCCAGCAGCTTGGAACTAGCGGGAGGAGTCTTC. This sequence encodes CASSLELAGGVF.

V and J are TRBV16 and TRBJ1-5; 7 bases agree with TRBD1. The length of the CDR3 is 15 residues. Germline loops: CDR1 KGHSY, CDR2 FQNENV. V was pared by 6 bases and J by 5 bases, with 10 bases of the junction left unmatched. CDR3 nucleotides: TGTGCCAGCAGTCAGGCCCGACAGGGTCATCAGCCCCAGCATTTT. The encoded protein is CASSQARQGHQPQHF. The complete variable domain, with remaining parts taken from reference TRBV16 and TRBJ1-5, reads GEEVAQTPKHLVRGEGQKAKLYCAPIKGHSYVFWYQQVLKNEFKFLISFQNENVFDETGMPKERFSAKCLPNSPCSLEIQATKLEDSAVYFCASSQARQGHQPQHFGDGTRLSIL.

The rearrangement uses TRBV5-8 and TRBJ2-7; 7 bases match TRBD2. This CDR3 is 16 amino acids long. Per the germline V gene, CDR1 is SGHTS and CDR2 is YDEGEE. With V trimmed by 4 bases and J by 5 bases, 15 bases remained unmatched. The CDR3 region has the DNA TGTGCCAGCAGCCCGGGACTAACCCTCGGGACCCACGAGCAGTACTTC. Translation: CASSPGLTLGTHEQYF.

The rearrangement links TRBV29-1 to TRBJ2-7; perhaps TRBD1 as D (5 bases). V was shortened by 4 bases and J by 4 bases, with 14 bases between the two germline ends. The CDR3 runs to 13 residues. Germline CDR1 reads SQVTM; CDR2 reads ANQGSEA. The CDR3 nucleotides read TGCAGCGTTGTAAGGGGTTCCGGATACGAGCAGTACTTC. Translating it yields CSVVRGSGYEQYF.

This clone appeared a single time. The rearrangement uses TRBV13 and TRBJ2-7; 9 nucleotides line up with TRBD2. Germline-derived CDR1 and CDR2 are PRHDT and FYEKMQ (reference sequence). The CDR3 covers 13 residues. The V segment lost 3 bases and the J segment 4 bases; nucleotides outside the gene matches: 1. CDR3 sequence reads: CASSLTSGYEQYF. The CDR3 region has the DNA TGTGCCAGCAGCTTGACTAGCGGTTACGAGCAGTACTTC.

CDR3 DNA sequence: TGTGCCAGCAGTGAACGGCAGGGGGCCGTTAAGACCCAGTACTTC. It codes for CASSERQGAVKTQYF. The gene calls are TRBV2 and TRBJ2-5, with 8 positions matching TRBD1. The CDR3 is made up of 15 amino acids. Germline-derived CDR1 and CDR2 are SNHLY and FYNNEI. V shed 2 bases and J 6 bases; nucleotides not matched to a gene: 8.

The chain uses TRBV10-3 and TRBJ2-3, with 15 bases matching TRBD2. The CDR3 is made up of 18 amino acids. J was trimmed by 2 bases and V by 4 bases; bases with no gene match: 7. In germline, CDR1 is ENHRY, CDR2 SYGVKD. CDR3 coding DNA: TGTGCCATCAGTGCCGGGACTAGCGGGAGGCCACTCACAGATACGCAGTATTTT. This encodes CAISAGTSGRPLTDTQYF.

This sequence joins TRBV7-2 and TRBJ2-7, with 12 bases aligning to TRBD2. The CDR3 is 16 amino acids. Per the germline V gene, CDR1 is SGHTA and CDR2 is FQGNSA. V lost 5 bases, J lost 0 bases, and 5 bases stayed unmatched. For the CDR3, the DNA is TGTGCCAGCAGCAACGGACTAGCGGGATACTCCTACGAGCAGTACTTC. This translates into CASSNGLAGYSYEQYF.

This chain's CDR3 is CASSLGTGREQYF. DNA of the CDR3: TGTGCCAGCAGCCTTGGGACAGGGAGGGAGCAGTACTTC. The chain recombines TRBV7-9 with TRBJ2-7; 9 bases map to TRBD1. Germline loops: CDR1 SEHNR, CDR2 FQNEAQ (reference sequence). This CDR3 comprises 13 residues. The V gene end was trimmed by 5 bases and the J gene end by 7 bases; junction bases not matched to a gene: 6.

The genes are TRBV6-4 and TRBJ2-3; TRBD2 might be the D (6 bases). Per the germline V gene, CDR1 is MRHNA and CDR2 is SNTAGT. This CDR3 has 14 residues. V lost 5 bases and J 3 bases, leaving 12 bases between the germline ends. CDR3 DNA sequence: TGTGCCAGCAGTCTGACGGGAGATACAGATACGCAGTATTTT. Translating gives CASSLTGDTDTQYF.

The gene calls are TRBV27 and TRBJ2-1; possibly TRBD2 for D (6 bases). V shed 5 bases and J shed 9 bases, with 17 bases lying between them. The germline V gene encodes CDR1 MNHEY and CDR2 SMNVEV (reference sequence). This CDR3 is 14 amino acids long. CDR3 in amino acids: CASSTTPWRVEQFF. The CDR3 nucleotides read TGTGCCAGCAGTACAACCCCCTGGAGGGTTGAGCAGTTCTTC.

The rearrangement links TRBV28 to TRBJ2-7; 8 bases are a match to TRBD1. V shed 5 bases and J 2 bases; nucleotides not matched to a gene: 11. Germline assignment: CDR1 MDHEN and CDR2 SYDVKM. This CDR3 spans 16 amino acids. CDR3 bases: TGTGCCAGCAGTCCACCCGGGACAGGCTATCCCTACGAGCAGTACTTC. Translated, it gives CASSPPGTGYPYEQYF.

The chain joins TRBV6-4 to TRBJ1-1, with D unresolved. CDR1 MRHNA and CDR2 SNTAGT come from the germline V gene. Trimming pared 3 bases from V and 1 base from J, leaving 6 bases between. The CDR3 is 13 residues long. CDR3 in amino acids: CASSEGGNTEAFF. The CDR3 DNA follows: TGTGCCAGCAGTGAAGGAGGGAACACTGAAGCTTTCTTT.

As for this clone: Within the sample, other DNA sequences also encode this same CDR3. The genes are TRBV2 and TRBJ1-5; D unclear. The germline gives CDR1 SNHLY, CDR2 FYNNEI. The CDR3 covers 14 residues. Trimming took off 6 bases at V and 0 bases at J, with 9 bases between the two ends. DNA for the CDR3: TGTGCCAGCAGGGGGAGGTATAGCAATCAGCCCCAGCATTTT. Its translation is CASRGRYSNQPQHF.

The V and J genes are TRBV10-3 and TRBJ2-7; possibly TRBD2 for D (6 bases). This CDR3 contains 13 residues. V shed 4 bases and J shed 3 bases, with 10 bases lying between them. Germline V CDR1 and CDR2: ENHRY, SYGVKD. The CDR3 DNA is TGTGCCATCAGTGCGGTAGCGGACTACGAGCAGTACTTC. Translated: CAISAVADYEQYF.